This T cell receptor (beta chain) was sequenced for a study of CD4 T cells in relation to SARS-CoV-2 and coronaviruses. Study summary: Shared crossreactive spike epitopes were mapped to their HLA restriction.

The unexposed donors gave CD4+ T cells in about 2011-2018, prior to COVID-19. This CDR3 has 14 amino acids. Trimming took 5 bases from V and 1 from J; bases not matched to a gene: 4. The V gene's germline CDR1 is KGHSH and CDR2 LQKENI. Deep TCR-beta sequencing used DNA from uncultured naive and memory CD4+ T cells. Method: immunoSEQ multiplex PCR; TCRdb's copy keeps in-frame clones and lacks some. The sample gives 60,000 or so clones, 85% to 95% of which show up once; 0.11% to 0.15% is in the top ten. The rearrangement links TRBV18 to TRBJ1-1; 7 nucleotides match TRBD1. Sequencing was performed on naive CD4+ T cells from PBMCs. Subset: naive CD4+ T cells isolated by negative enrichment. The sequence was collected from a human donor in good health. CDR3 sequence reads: CASSKGQQNTEAFF. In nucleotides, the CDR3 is TGTGCCAGCTCAAAGGGACAGCAGAACACTGAAGCTTTCTTT.